A selection of T cell receptor beta chains follows, all from one sample in a study of identical twins. TCRdb called the 5' RACE reads again in MiXCR, with one record for every CDR3 protein. The sample lists approximately 500,000 distinct CDR3 sequences, around 24% seen once, with 2.9% in the top ten. This sample also appeared in a second study, on T cells expressing NK-cell markers.

Sequenced sample: CD4+ T cells sorted from blood. The receptor source for this set is a woman in her late teens or twenties in good health. CDR3s include the opening cysteine and the closing phenylalanine or tryptophan. Fields, in order: D gene, clone size, V gene, J gene, CDR3 protein, CDR3 DNA. A D gene is named only where the DNA matches it firmly. The size entry is marked missing in some rows and otherwise reads once, few, many or a size class.

d_gene: TRBD2; abundance: NA; v_gene: TRBV6-2/TRBV6-3; j_gene: TRBJ2-1; CDR3aa: CASSSRLAYNEQFF; CDR3nt: TGTGCCAGCAGCTCCCGACTAGCTTACAATGAGCAGTTCTTC
d_gene: NA; abundance: many; v_gene: TRBV5-1; j_gene: TRBJ2-7; CDR3aa: CASSQGIYEQYF; CDR3nt: TGCGCCAGCAGTCAGGGGATATACGAGCAGTACTTC
d_gene: NA; abundance: few; v_gene: TRBV6-5; j_gene: TRBJ1-5; CDR3aa: CASSYSAGNQPQHF; CDR3nt: TGTGCCAGCAGTTACTCGGCGGGGAACCAGCCCCAGCATTTT
d_gene: TRBD2; abundance: NA; v_gene: TRBV10-3; j_gene: TRBJ2-7; CDR3aa: CAIGSSSGYYEQYF; CDR3nt: TGTGCCATCGGCTCTTCTAGCGGGTACTACGAGCAGTACTTC
d_gene: TRBD1; abundance: NA; v_gene: TRBV5-1; j_gene: TRBJ2-7; CDR3aa: CASSPTGGPSYEQYF; CDR3nt: TGCGCCAGCAGCCCCACAGGGGGGCCCTCCTACGAGCAGTACTTC
d_gene: TRBD2; abundance: NA; v_gene: TRBV5-1; j_gene: TRBJ2-1; CDR3aa: CASRETSGVSYNEQFF; CDR3nt: TGCGCCAGCAGGGAGACTAGCGGCGTTTCCTACAATGAGCAGTTCTTC
d_gene: NA; abundance: many; v_gene: TRBV20-1; j_gene: TRBJ2-2; CDR3aa: CSATGDTGELFF; CDR3nt: TGCAGTGCTACAGGGGACACCGGGGAGCTGTTTTTT
d_gene: TRBD2; abundance: few; v_gene: TRBV25-1; j_gene: TRBJ2-1; CDR3aa: CASSGGLAGGSVQFF; CDR3nt: TGTGCCAGCAGTGGGGGACTAGCGGGAGGAAGTGTGCAGTTCTTC
d_gene: NA; abundance: many; v_gene: TRBV25-1; j_gene: TRBJ1-2; CDR3aa: CASSAPKTGEVYTF; CDR3nt: TGTGCCAGCAGTGCTCCGAAGACAGGAGAAGTCTACACCTTC
d_gene: NA; abundance: few; v_gene: TRBV5-1; j_gene: TRBJ1-1; CDR3aa: CASRDGHTEAFF; CDR3nt: TGCGCCAGCAGGGACGGCCACACTGAAGCTTTCTTT
d_gene: TRBD2; abundance: few; v_gene: TRBV29-1; j_gene: TRBJ2-1; CDR3aa: CSAAPRASGSSYNEQFF; CDR3nt: TGCAGCGCCGCACCCCGGGCTAGCGGGAGCTCCTACAATGAGCAGTTCTTC
d_gene: TRBD2; abundance: NA; v_gene: TRBV6-5; j_gene: TRBJ2-2; CDR3aa: CASSYSSGGGWAGELFF; CDR3nt: TGTGCCAGCAGTTACTCTTCTGGCGGGGGGTGGGCCGGGGAGCTGTTTTTT
d_gene: NA; abundance: few; v_gene: TRBV5-1; j_gene: TRBJ2-1; CDR3aa: CASSLMALGYNEQFF; CDR3nt: TGCGCCAGCAGCTTGATGGCGCTTGGGTACAATGAGCAGTTCTTC
d_gene: NA; abundance: NA; v_gene: TRBV19; j_gene: TRBJ1-1; CDR3aa: CASTRVDTEAFF; CDR3nt: TGTGCCAGTACGAGGGTAGACACTGAAGCTTTCTTT
d_gene: NA; abundance: few; v_gene: TRBV5-5; j_gene: TRBJ2-1; CDR3aa: CASSLEVGVSSYNEQFF; CDR3nt: TGTGCCAGCAGCTTGGAGGTGGGGGTGAGCTCCTACAATGAGCAGTTCTTC
d_gene: TRBD1; abundance: NA; v_gene: TRBV19; j_gene: TRBJ1-1; CDR3aa: CASSYGQENTEAFF; CDR3nt: TGTGCCAGTAGTTACGGACAGGAGAACACTGAAGCTTTCTTT
d_gene: TRBD2; abundance: NA; v_gene: TRBV20-1; j_gene: TRBJ2-3; CDR3aa: CSARDAGGRGGTDTQYF; CDR3nt: TGCAGTGCTAGGGACGCGGGAGGGCGGGGTGGCACAGATACGCAGTATTTT